The text below deals with one T cell receptor beta chain. These data originate in a study of blood T cell repertoires in COVID-19. Study at large: The United States, Italy and Spain were the sources of the acute and convalescent COVID-19 samples. From T cells, B-cell-depleted T cells, or PBMCs came the material, which was cDNA or gDNA.

In the authors' methods: Amplified reference gene primers provided the basis for estimating nucleated cell counts. Only in-frame clones appear in the TCRdb table, and some are missing; sequencing was by immunoSEQ multiplex PCR. V and J calls and clone size are as listed in that table; D and trimming were resolved from the DNA. In the table there are 270,000 or so clones, about nine tenths of which are singletons. Germline V CDR1 and CDR2: SGDLS, YYNGEE. The V gene lost 0 bases and the J gene lost 4 bases, with 8 bases spanning the gap. There are 14 residues in the CDR3. Sequencing was performed on peripheral blood. This TCR was recovered from a woman aged 40 to 50 who had recovered from COVID-19. V and J are TRBV9 and TRBJ2-1, with D possibly being TRBD1 (5 bases). CDR3 loop: CASSVGGGYNEQFF. The CDR3 DNA reads TGTGCCAGCAGCGTAGGGGGCGGTTACAATGAGCAGTTCTTC.